The T cell receptor beta chain under discussion was sequenced for a study of shared clonotypes between healthy human individuals. Germline V CDR1 and CDR2: SGDLS, YYNGEE. V dropped 3 bases and J dropped 9 bases, with 10 bases sitting between them. CDR3 size: 12 residues. This clone was seen only once. The protocol was immunoSEQ multiplex PCR, while the TCRdb copy is restricted to in-frame clones and leaves out a portion. There are fewer than 850,000 clones in the sample; around 91% occur only once, and approximately 35% lies in the top ten. V and J are TRBV9 and TRBJ2-1, with unresolved D. What was sequenced was memory CD8+ T cells from PBMCs. As for subset: CD45RO+ cells pooled with CCR7-negative TemRA cells. This receptor was taken from a man aged 18 to 29 in good health. Some clones in this sample may be carry-over from other donors' samples. CDR3 sequence reads: CASSGGMSEQFF. The CDR3 DNA is TGTGCCAGCAGCGGAGGAATGAGTGAGCAGTTCTTC.